A single sample gave rise to the 32 T cell receptor beta chains below, sequenced in a study of blood T cells in healthy people across ages. A second PCR, run for about 7 to 11 cycles, used a sample-barcoded 5' primer plus a J-beta primer mix. Via MiXCR, TCRdb re-called the 5' RACE reads, giving one row per CDR3 protein. The table shows over a million distinct CDR3 sequences, with 40% to 45% occurring only once. The sequenced material came from blood. These receptor sequences come from a woman aged 18-29 years in good health.

The genes are TRBV25-1 and TRBJ2-5; D unresolved. The J call may be mistaken, given a closer DNA end match to TRBJ2-1. Germline assignment: CDR1 MGHDK and CDR2 SYGVNS. The length of the CDR3 is 14 residues. The CDR3 DNA is TGTGCCAGCACCGGAGTAGACTTACAAGAGACCCAGTTCTTC. Its protein product is CASTGVDLQETQFF.

The chain employs TRBV29-1 and TRBJ2-1, with D possibly matching TRBD1 (5 bases). The germline gives CDR1 SQVTM, CDR2 ANQGSEA. This CDR3 is built from 14 residues. With 1 base removed from V and 1 base from J, the gap between germline ends came to 8 bases. CDR3 coding DNA: TGCAGCGTTGAAGCAGGGCCGTCCTACAATGAGCAGTTCTTC. Translated: CSVEAGPSYNEQFF.

The chain is built from TRBV4-1 and TRBJ1-2; D may be TRBD1 (6 bases). Germline values: CDR1 MGHRA, CDR2 YSYEKL. CDR3 length equals 19 residues. V was pared by 0 bases and J by 0 bases, with 20 bases between. Here the CDR3 DNA reads TGCGCCAGCAGCCAAGATAAGCCCGGGGCAGGGGTCACTAACTATGGCTACACCTTC. It translates to CASSQDKPGAGVTNYGYTF.

This clonotype was seen a handful of times. The chain has TRBV7-9 and TRBJ2-7; D uncertain. Germline V lookup: CDR1 SEHNR, CDR2 FQNEAQ (reference sequence). V lost 1 base to trimming and J lost 2 bases, with 9 bases between them. The CDR3 extends over 14 amino acids. CDR3 in DNA: TGTGCCAGCAGCTTAGACGCTATACCCTACGAGCAGTACTTC. Translated, it gives CASSLDAIPYEQYF.

Comment on this clonotype: One end of the junction does not line up with germline, which may come from a read error. This CDR3 reads CASSSNYGDTF. The CDR3 DNA reads TGTGCCAGCAGCTCTAACTATGGCGACACCTTC. This rearrangement joins TRBV5-6 to TRBJ1-2; no clear D. Germline assignment: CDR1 SGHDT and CDR2 YYEEEE. CDR3 length: 11 amino acids. The variable domain in full, completed from reference TRBV5-6 and TRBJ1-2, reads DAGVTQSPTHLIKTRGQQVTLRCSPKSGHDTVSWYQQALGQGPQFIFQYYEEEERQRGNFPDRFSGHQFPNYSSELNVNALLLGDSALYLCASSSNYGDTFGSGTRLTVV.

This clonotype has only a few counts. The genes are TRBV2 and TRBJ2-2; D is undetermined. Germline V gives CDR1 SNHLY, CDR2 FYNNEI. V was clipped by 5 bases and J by 7 bases, with 11 bases between them. The CDR3 sequence is 13 residues long. The CDR3 is CASSRLVIGELFF. The CDR3 DNA sequence: TGTGCCAGCAGTAGGCTAGTCATCGGGGAGCTGTTTTTT.

The chain has TRBV5-1 and TRBJ1-2, with unresolved D. V was trimmed by 0 bases and J by 3 bases, leaving 9 bases between them. The germline gives CDR1 SGHRS, CDR2 YFSETQ. The CDR3 covers 14 residues. CDR3 sequence reads: CASSLEGSYYGYTF. The DNA for the CDR3 is TGCGCCAGCAGCTTGGAAGGCAGCTACTATGGCTACACCTTC. Looking up the rest from reference TRBV5-1 and TRBJ1-2 gives the full variable domain: KAGVTQTPRYLIKTRGQQVTLSCSPISGHRSVSWYQQTPGQGLQFLFEYFSETQRNKGNFPGRFSGRQFSNSRSEMNVSTLELGDSALYLCASSLEGSYYGYTFGSGTRLTVV.

This clonotype was counted many times. Mismatch with germline at one junction end may stem from a read error. The rearrangement links TRBV7-9 to TRBJ2-7; D perhaps matches TRBD2 (6 bases). CDR1 is SEHNR and CDR2 is FQNEAQ in the germline V gene (reference sequence). The CDR3 spans 15 residues. The CDR3 loop reads CASSLARDGSYEQYF. The CDR3 DNA reads as TGTGCCAGCAGTTTAGCGCGGGACGGATCCTACGAGCAGTACTTC.

Remarks on this clonotype: At one boundary the junction diverges from the germline segment, which might be a read error. The chain's CDR3 is CAGRRRTIQETQYF. The CDR3 coding sequence is TGTGCCGGCAGACGACGGACTATTCAAGAGACCCAGTACTTC. The V gene is TRBV6-5, the J gene TRBJ2-5; perhaps TRBD2 as D (6 bases). The CDR3 runs to 14 residues. Germline CDR1 MNHEY, CDR2 SVGAGI.

This clonotype was observed at least ten times. The chain couples TRBV9 to TRBJ2-3; maybe TRBD1 (6 bases). The CDR3 length is 15 residues. CDR1 is SGDLS and CDR2 is YYNGEE in the germline V gene. Trimming removed 2 bases at V and 0 bases at J, with 10 bases between. The CDR3 nucleotides read TGTGCCAGCAGCGTCCGGGACACAAGCACAGATACGCAGTATTTT. Its protein is CASSVRDTSTDTQYF.

V usage is TRBV12-3 or TRBV12-4 and J usage is TRBJ2-1; D is uncertain. The J call may be wrong; the DNA end is better matched by TRBJ2-7. CDR3 length: 14 amino acids. CDR3 protein: CASTLIPSYDEQYF. CDR3 DNA sequence: TGTGCCAGCACCCTAATCCCCTCCTACGATGAGCAGTACTTC.

The V call is TRBV7-9, the J call TRBJ1-2, with D perhaps TRBD1 (5 bases). Trimming left V 4 bases short and J 6 bases short, with 12 bases between. The CDR3 length is 13 residues. Germline V gene lookup returns CDR1 SEHNR and CDR2 FQNEAQ (reference sequence). The CDR3 DNA reads as TGTGCCAGCAGCTCCTTCCAGGGAGATGGCTACACCTTC. It is translated as CASSSFQGDGYTF.

This chain uses TRBV9 with TRBJ2-1; 7 bases are a match to TRBD2. V shed 3 bases, J shed 8 bases, and the junction held 17 bases outside the gene matches. Germline lookup yields CDR1 SGDLS and CDR2 YYNGEE. The CDR3 has 17 residues. Here the CDR3 DNA reads TGTGCCAGCAGCGCCAGCCTTAGTAGCGGGCGGAGGGATGAGCAGTTCTTC. Translating it yields CASSASLSSGRRDEQFF. Filled out from reference TRBV9 and TRBJ2-1, the complete variable domain reads DSGVTQTPKHLITATGQRVTLRCSPRSGDLSVYWYQQSLDQGLQFLIQYYNGEERAKGNILERFSAQQFPDLHSELNLSSLELGDSALYFCASSASLSSGRRDEQFFGPGTRLTVL.

At least ten counts were recorded for this clonotype. The chain uses TRBV29-1 and TRBJ2-3, with a tentative D call TRBD2 (6 bases). The CDR3 is 13 amino acids. CDR1 and CDR2 (germline): SQVTM, ANQGSEA. Between the trimmed V and J ends, which lost 6 bases and 5 bases, there was a span of 15 bases. Written as DNA, the CDR3 is TGCAGCGTCGGGACTCGTAAAAGAGATACGCAGTATTTT. This gives the protein CSVGTRKRDTQYF.

The chain couples TRBV29-1 to TRBJ1-1; weak D call: TRBD1 (6 bases). Looked up from germline, CDR1 is SQVTM and CDR2 is ANQGSEA. V lost 3 bases and J lost 3, with 14 bases in between. The CDR3 covers 14 residues. CDR3 DNA: TGCAGCGTTGATAGACAGGCCGAGCACACTGAAGCTTTCTTT. Its translation is CSVDRQAEHTEAFF.

This clonotype appeared a few times. The chain has TRBV6-2 or TRBV6-3 and TRBJ1-1; D not certain. V lost 7 bases, J lost 3 bases, and 12 bases lay in between. CDR3 size: 13 residues. Germline-derived CDR1 and CDR2 are MNHEY and SVGEGT. CDR3 protein: CASIPDSYTEAFF. DNA of the CDR3: TGTGCCAGCATTCCGGACTCTTACACTGAAGCTTTCTTT.

In the case of this clonotype: Being one base from a much bigger clone, this may be a read error. This sequence joins TRBV20-1 and TRBJ2-7, with D perhaps TRBD2 (5 bases). Germline CDR1 and CDR2: DFQATT and SNEGSKA (reference sequence). This CDR3 contains 14 residues. CDR3 amino acids: CSAGDRGRTYEQYF. Here the CDR3 DNA reads TGCAGTGCTGGAGATCGGGGTCGGACCTACGAGCAGTACTTC.

The chain recombines TRBV4-3 with TRBJ2-2; D uncertain. Trimming cost V 0 bases and J 5 bases, with 10 bases left between them. This CDR3 region has 15 residues. Germline V lookup: CDR1 LGHNA, CDR2 YSLEER. The CDR3 coding sequence is TGCGCCAGCAGCCAAGAACAGTCAAGGACCGGGGAGCTGTTTTTT. Amino acids: CASSQEQSRTGELFF.

The rearrangement links TRBV6-1 to TRBJ2-7; TRBD1 matches at 7 bases. This CDR3 has 16 amino acids. With V trimmed by 6 bases and J by 2 bases, 13 bases remained unmatched. Germline V gene sequence: CDR1 MNHNS, CDR2 SASEGT. CDR3 region: CASRKTLGTAPYEQYF. The CDR3 DNA reads TGTGCCAGCAGGAAAACGCTCGGGACAGCCCCCTACGAGCAGTACTTC.

The chain combines TRBV27 with TRBJ2-4, with D perhaps being TRBD1 or TRBD2 (5 bases each). The germline CDR1 and CDR2 sequences are MNHEY and SMNVEV (reference sequence). The CDR3 runs to 13 residues. With 8 bases removed from V and 8 bases from J, the gap between germline ends came to 16 bases. The CDR3: CASRLGTDYIQYF. The CDR3 region has the DNA TGTGCCAGCCGCCTAGGGACCGACTACATTCAGTACTTC.

V is TRBV4-3 and J is TRBJ2-2; D could derive from TRBD1 or TRBD2 (5 bases each). V gave up 1 base and J gave up 0 bases, with 9 bases separating them. The CDR3 is 16 amino acids. Germline V gene data show CDR1 as LGHNA and CDR2 as YSLEER. CDR3 loop: CASSQGWGTNTGELFF. The CDR3 coding sequence is TGCGCCAGCAGCCAAGGCTGGGGGACGAACACCGGGGAGCTGTTTTTT.

This chain links TRBV20-1 with TRBJ1-2; D is unclear. The CDR3 consists of 13 residues. Trimming shortened V by 5 bases and J by 3 bases, and 13 bases separated the two germline ends. Germline V gives CDR1 DFQATT, CDR2 SNEGSKA (reference sequence). DNA of the CDR3: TGCAGTGCTCAGAACCTCGACGACTATGGCTACACCTTC. This codes for CSAQNLDDYGYTF.

This clonotype was found many times. This chain joins TRBV7-2 and TRBJ2-1; TRBD2 aligns across 9 bases. The germline V gene encodes CDR1 SGHTA and CDR2 FQGNSA. J was trimmed by 0 bases and V by 3 bases; bases with no gene match: 0. The CDR3 extends over 15 amino acids. This chain's CDR3 is CASSFSGSSYNEQFF. In DNA, the CDR3 is TGTGCCAGCAGCTTTAGCGGGAGCTCCTACAATGAGCAGTTCTTC.

CDR3 in amino acids: CASSVMLGGELFF. The CDR3 DNA reads TGTGCCAGCAGTGTCATGTTGGGCGGGGAGCTGTTTTTT. This chain joins TRBV27 and TRBJ2-2; no clear D gene. CDR1 is MNHEY and CDR2 is SMNVEV in the germline V gene (reference sequence). The ends were cut back, 5 bases at V and 7 bases at J, with 11 bases in the middle. The CDR3 runs to 13 residues.

Remarks on this clonotype: A much larger clone differs from this one at a single base, so this may be a read error. This chain joins TRBV6-4 and TRBJ2-2; unclear D gene. Trimming removed 2 bases from V and 4 bases from J, with 5 bases in between. This CDR3 region has 13 residues. Germline V gene sequence: CDR1 MRHNA, CDR2 SNTAGT. As DNA, the CDR3 is TGTGCCAGCAGTGACGGGGTCACCGGGGAGCTGTTTTTT. Translation gives CASSDGVTGELFF.

This clonotype is a singleton in its sample. The CDR3, as DNA: TGTGCCAGCAGTACCGGGAGAGGGGAGGACACTGAAGCTTTCTTT. It is translated as CASSTGRGEDTEAFF. The chain links TRBV6-5 to TRBJ1-1, with a weak D call TRBD1 (5 bases). The V gene's germline CDR1 is MNHEY and CDR2 SVGAGI. V lost 5 bases and J lost 3, with 16 bases in between. The CDR3 has 15 amino acids.

The rearrangement uses TRBV12-3 or TRBV12-4 and TRBJ1-5; the D is unclear. This CDR3 has 18 amino acids. Trimming stripped 6 bases from V and 0 bases from J, with 21 bases between. Written as DNA, the CDR3 is TGTGCCAGCAGGATGGCCCTGCGGGTATCCGATAGCAATCAGCCCCAGCATTTT. It encodes CASRMALRVSDSNQPQHF.

This clonotype has just a few counts. The V call is TRBV30, the J call TRBJ1-1; 7 bases are a match to TRBD1. The junction had 10 bases not matched to a gene; V was cut back by 0 bases and J by 3 bases. The germline CDR1 and CDR2 sequences are GTSNPN and SVGIG (reference sequence). There are 16 residues in the CDR3. The CDR3 sequence: CAWSVTRGRRDTEAFF. The CDR3 nucleotides read TGTGCCTGGAGTGTAACCAGGGGGAGACGGGACACTGAAGCTTTCTTT.

This clonotype was detected many times. This chain links TRBV29-1 with TRBJ2-3; 8 nucleotides agree with TRBD1. Trimming at V came to 5 bases and at J to 0 bases, leaving 10 bases not matched to a gene. The CDR3 length is 16 residues. Germline CDR1 reads SQVTM; CDR2 reads ANQGSEA. The CDR3 coding sequence is TGCAGCGTTCCCGGACAGGGAAGGGCTAGCACAGATACGCAGTATTTT. Translated, it gives CSVPGQGRASTDTQYF.

This clonotype occurred a few times. The chain recombines TRBV15 with TRBJ2-3; D gene unclear. Germline loops: CDR1 LNHNV, CDR2 YYDKDF (reference sequence). The CDR3 consists of 13 residues. V gave up 0 bases and J gave up 4 bases, with 5 bases separating them. For the CDR3, the DNA is TGTGCCACCAGCAGAGATTCGGCAGATACGCAGTATTTT. This translates into CATSRDSADTQYF.

This clonotype was seen more than once but under ten times. The V call is TRBV25-1, the J call TRBJ2-3, with 10 nucleotides matching TRBD2. Germline loops: CDR1 MGHDK, CDR2 SYGVNS. Trimming cost V 5 bases and J 0 bases; bases outside gene matches: 8. The CDR3 is 17 amino acids. The CDR3: CASSSPSGGPSTDTQYF. The CDR3 nucleotides read TGTGCCAGCAGTTCGCCTAGCGGGGGACCTAGCACAGATACGCAGTATTTT.

The rearrangement links TRBV20-1 to TRBJ1-5; D is perhaps TRBD1 (5 bases). The CDR3 has 14 amino acids. V was shortened by 4 bases and J by 2 bases, with 12 bases between the two germline ends. Per the germline V gene, CDR1 is DFQATT and CDR2 is SNEGSKA (reference sequence). DNA of the CDR3: TGCAGTGCTACAGGGTCTGGACGCAATCAGCCCCAGCATTTT. The encoded protein is CSATGSGRNQPQHF.